Following are 26 T cell receptor beta chains from one sample sequenced in a study of T cells in Graves' hyperthyroidism and ophthalmopathy. It was RNA transcripts that yielded the amplified TCR beta CDR3 regions. During a first-round RT-PCR of the TCR CDR3, the HTBI primer set was used. TCRdb independently ran MiXCR on the multiplex PCR reads; one entry per CDR3 protein. The sample has nearly 750,000 distinct CDR3 sequences, roughly a third seen once; the top ten hold roughly 30%. Input material: blood. The source of these receptors is a woman aged 40 to 55 with Graves' hyperthyroidism.

This clonotype came up many times. The rearrangement uses TRBV15 and TRBJ1-2; weak D call: TRBD1 (5 bases). V lost 1 base to trimming and J lost 5 bases, with 8 bases between them. Germline-derived CDR1 and CDR2 are LNHNV and YYDKDF (reference sequence). The CDR3 has 13 residues. The CDR3 nucleotides are TGTGCCACCAGCAGAGCGGGGGTTTATGGCTACACCTTC. Its protein product is CATSRAGVYGYTF.

This clonotype was counted only a few times. The rearrangement joins TRBV5-1 to TRBJ2-7; D possibly corresponds to TRBD1 (5 bases). The germline V gene has CDR1 SGHRS and CDR2 YFSETQ. Trimming removed 1 base from V and 6 bases from J, with 17 bases in between. This CDR3 contains 15 residues. CDR3 DNA sequence: TGCGCCAGCAGCTTGCCCCCCCCCGACAGTCCCGAGCAGTACTTC. Amino acid sequence: CASSLPPPDSPEQYF.

The V and J genes are TRBV27 and TRBJ1-1, with D perhaps matching TRBD1 (6 bases). Germline V gene sequence: CDR1 MNHEY, CDR2 SMNVEV (reference sequence). The V gene lost 5 bases and the J gene lost 11 bases, with 21 bases spanning the gap. The CDR3 contains 14 residues. Here the CDR3 DNA reads TGTGCCAGCAGTCAGGGCTTACAGGTCCAGGGGGCTTTCTTT. This translates into CASSQGLQVQGAFF.

This clonotype was seen repeatedly, ten times or more. V usage is TRBV7-9 and J usage is TRBJ1-6, with a possible D match to TRBD1 (5 bases). V dropped 2 bases and J dropped 10 bases, with 15 bases sitting between them. The CDR3 consists of 15 residues. CDR1 SEHNR and CDR2 FQNEAQ come from the germline V gene (reference sequence). The CDR3 DNA reads TGTGCCAGCAGCTTAAGGGGTAGGACTGGCTCACCCCTCCACTTT. Its translation: CASSLRGRTGSPLHF.

The genes are TRBV20-1 and TRBJ2-7; TRBD1 agrees at 9 bases. The V gene's germline CDR1 is DFQATT and CDR2 SNEGSKA (reference sequence). The CDR3 consists of 16 residues. Trimming removed 0 bases from V and 1 base from J; junction bases left unmatched: 7. Written as DNA, the CDR3 is TGCAGTGCTAGAGATTACGGGACAGGGTCGTCCTACGAGCAGTACTTC. Translated, it gives CSARDYGTGSSYEQYF.

The chain is built from TRBV6-1 and TRBJ1-2; TRBD1 aligns across 10 bases. The germline CDR1 and CDR2 sequences are MNHNS and SASEGT. This CDR3 spans 15 amino acids. V was clipped by 7 bases and J by 2 bases; unmatched bases: 7. This CDR3 is CASNHPGQGNYGYTF. In DNA form, the CDR3 reads TGTGCCAGCAATCATCCGGGACAGGGGAACTATGGCTACACCTTC.

This clonotype has just a few counts. This chain uses TRBV20-1 with TRBJ1-5; 8 bases are shared with TRBD1. Germline V CDR1 and CDR2: DFQATT, SNEGSKA (reference sequence). The CDR3 consists of 18 residues. J gave up 2 bases and V 3 bases, and 15 bases lay outside the gene matches. CDR3 DNA: TGCAGTGCTAGGGACAGGGCAAAAGGGTATATCGGCAATCAGCCCCAGCATTTT. Translating gives CSARDRAKGYIGNQPQHF.

The V gene is TRBV4-3, the J gene TRBJ2-2; 9 positions match TRBD1. This CDR3 is built from 15 residues. V was clipped by 0 bases and J by 4 bases; unmatched bases: 0. Germline assignment: CDR1 LGHNA and CDR2 YSLEER. The DNA of the CDR3 is TGCGCCAGCAGCCAAGAGACAGGGGGCACCGGGGAGCTGTTTTTT. Its translation: CASSQETGGTGELFF.

This clonotype came up a few times. This chain joins TRBV6-4 and TRBJ1-1, with D perhaps matching TRBD1 (5 bases). CDR3 length: 13 residues. The V gene lost 8 bases and the J gene lost 1 base, with 11 bases spanning the gap. CDR1 is MRHNA and CDR2 is SNTAGT in the germline V gene. CDR3 DNA: TGTGCCAGCGCCAGGGAGAGGAACACTGAAGCTTTCTTT. The encoded protein is CASARERNTEAFF.

V gene TRBV29-1 combines with J gene TRBJ2-5; D ambiguous. There are 15 residues in the CDR3. V lost 4 bases and J 5 bases, leaving 20 bases between the germline ends. Per the germline V gene, CDR1 is SQVTM and CDR2 is ANQGSEA. CDR3 DNA: TGCAGCGTTGGGTCTTTTGAGACCGCTGAGGAGACCCAGTACTTC. It is translated as CSVGSFETAEETQYF.

This sequence joins TRBV24-1 and TRBJ2-7; 9 bases fit TRBD1. This CDR3 comprises 16 residues. V shed 4 bases and J 5 bases; nucleotides not matched to a gene: 11. CDR1 and CDR2 from the germline V gene are KGHDR and SFDVKD. This chain's CDR3 is CATSEPGGQGGNEQYF. CDR3 in DNA: TGTGCCACCAGTGAGCCAGGGGGACAGGGAGGAAACGAGCAGTACTTC.

This clonotype was seen at least ten times. The CDR3 reads CSVEDGNILGGANEKLFF. In DNA, the CDR3 is TGCAGCGTTGAAGATGGAAACATCCTGGGGGGCGCTAATGAAAAACTGTTTTTT. V is TRBV29-1 and J is TRBJ1-4; D perhaps matches TRBD1 (6 bases). CDR3 length: 18 residues. V shed 0 bases and J shed 3 bases, with 20 bases lying between them. The germline gives CDR1 SQVTM, CDR2 ANQGSEA.

The chain combines TRBV6-1 with TRBJ2-7; TRBD2 matches at 7 bases. The V gene end was trimmed by 5 bases and the J gene end by 3 bases; junction bases not matched to a gene: 7. This CDR3 has 14 residues. Germline CDR1 reads MNHNS; CDR2 reads SASEGT. The CDR3, as DNA: TGTGCCAGCAGTCATGGGGGGAGGGACTACGAGCAGTACTTC. Translation: CASSHGGRDYEQYF.

The chain combines TRBV20-1 with TRBJ2-7; 11 positions match TRBD2. The CDR3 totals 14 residues. CDR1 is DFQATT, CDR2 SNEGSKA, per germline (reference sequence). V trimming: 6 bases; J trimming: 3 bases; junction bases outside the gene matches: 7. CDR3 nucleotides: TGCAGTGCAAAACGACTAGCGGGAAGCTACGAGCAGTACTTC. Protein sequence: CSAKRLAGSYEQYF.

The chain links TRBV7-9 to TRBJ2-7; 10 bases line up with TRBD2. V lost 5 bases and J lost 5; bases outside the gene matches: 6. There are 14 residues in the CDR3. Looked up from germline, CDR1 is SEHNR and CDR2 is FQNEAQ (reference sequence). The CDR3 DNA sequence: TGTGCCAGCAGCAGTCCGGGACTAGCGAACGAGCAGTACTTC. Amino acid sequence: CASSSPGLANEQYF.

This rearrangement joins TRBV6-5 to TRBJ1-1; 7 bases align to TRBD1. The trim removed 4 bases at V and 0 bases at J, leaving 2 bases unmatched. Germline V CDR1 and CDR2: MNHEY, SVGAGI. The CDR3 is 14 amino acids. CDR3 residues: CASSFGQVNTEAFF. CDR3 nucleotides: TGTGCCAGCAGTTTTGGACAGGTGAACACTGAAGCTTTCTTT.

This clonotype was observed at least ten times. The chain couples TRBV6-2 or TRBV6-3 to TRBJ1-2; 8 bases map to TRBD1. Germline trimming cut 0 bases from V and 6 bases from J; bases unmatched to any gene: 6. Looked up from germline, CDR1 is MNHEY and CDR2 is SVGEGT. CDR3 length: 15 amino acids. The CDR3 loop reads CASSYSNPDRDGYTF. The DNA for the CDR3 is TGTGCCAGCAGTTACTCGAACCCGGACAGGGATGGCTACACCTTC.

The chain recombines TRBV29-1 with TRBJ1-2; 8 positions agree with TRBD1. V trimming: 4 bases; J trimming: 4 bases; junction bases outside the gene matches: 2. The length of the CDR3 is 12 residues. CDR1 is SQVTM and CDR2 is ANQGSEA in the germline V gene. The CDR3 loop reads CSVGTGTYGYTF. CDR3 in DNA: TGCAGCGTTGGGACAGGGACCTATGGCTACACCTTC.

The chain has TRBV25-1 and TRBJ2-2; D call uncertain. The germline V and J ends were trimmed by 8 bases and 2 bases, with 12 bases remaining between them. CDR3 length: 14 residues. In germline, CDR1 is MGHDK, CDR2 SYGVNS. CDR3 DNA: TGTGCCAGCTCACCACCGACAAACACCGGGGAGCTGTTTTTT. Its translation: CASSPPTNTGELFF.

The chain uses TRBV20-1 and TRBJ2-5, with a tentative D call TRBD2 (5 bases). The DNA end favors TRBJ2-1, so the J call may be wrong. Germline CDR1 and CDR2: DFQATT and SNEGSKA (reference sequence). The CDR3 consists of 11 residues. CDR3 sequence: CSVFSANEQFF. The CDR3 DNA sequence: TGCAGTGTCTTTAGCGCCAATGAGCAGTTCTTC.

A note on this clonotype: At one end the junction does not follow the germline gene, possibly because of a read error. V is TRBV10-3 and J is TRBJ1-2; 8 bases agree with TRBD1. Germline assignment: CDR1 ENHRY and CDR2 SYGVKD. This CDR3 has 15 residues. The CDR3 protein is CASSSDGTGLRGYTF. In DNA form, the CDR3 reads TGTGCCAGCAGTTCGGATGGGACAGGTTTGCGCGGCTACACCTTC.

This clonotype occurred a few times. This CDR3 is CASSLGGFIGELFF. DNA of the CDR3: TGTGCCAGCAGCTTAGGAGGTTTTATCGGGGAGCTGTTTTTT. The V gene is TRBV7-9, the J gene TRBJ2-2, with D uncertain. Trimming pared 1 base from V and 7 bases from J, leaving 10 bases between. Germline V gene lookup returns CDR1 SEHNR and CDR2 FQNEAQ (reference sequence). CDR3 size: 14 residues.

The chain recombines TRBV7-9 with TRBJ2-7; 13 nucleotides align to TRBD2. Matching the DNA end better, TRBJ2-1 makes the J call doubtful. The CDR3 covers 14 residues. Germline assignment: CDR1 SEHNR and CDR2 FQNEAQ (reference sequence). The CDR3 loop is CASTYGTSGEEQFF. CDR3 nucleotides: TGTGCCAGCACCTATGGGACTAGCGGGGAGGAGCAGTTCTTC.

This clonotype was picked up many times. The gene calls are TRBV7-2 and TRBJ1-1, with D hard to call. Trimming removed 3 bases from V and 5 bases from J, with 10 bases in between. The CDR3 has 13 amino acids. Germline assignment: CDR1 SGHTA and CDR2 FQGNSA. For the CDR3, the DNA is TGTGCCAGCAGCTTTCGGACTGGTACTGAAGCTTTCTTT. Its protein is CASSFRTGTEAFF.

As regards this clonotype: One end of the junction does not line up with germline, which may come from a read error. The chain employs TRBV7-9 and TRBJ2-2; TRBD2 agrees at 7 bases. The CDR3 is 15 amino acids. Looked up from germline, CDR1 is SEHNR and CDR2 is FQNEAQ (reference sequence). CDR3 coding DNA: TGCGCCAGCAGCCACCCGGGACTAAGGGACGGGGAGCTGTTTTTT. As protein: CASSHPGLRDGELFF.

The rearrangement links TRBV3-1 to TRBJ2-5; 8 nucleotides agree with TRBD2. V gave up 4 bases and J gave up 3 bases; unmatched junction bases: 7. The CDR3 runs 15 residues. Germline V gives CDR1 LGHDT, CDR2 YNNKEL (reference sequence). The CDR3 here is CASSPYTGGKETQYF. CDR3 coding DNA: TGTGCCAGCAGCCCGTATACGGGAGGGAAAGAGACCCAGTACTTC.